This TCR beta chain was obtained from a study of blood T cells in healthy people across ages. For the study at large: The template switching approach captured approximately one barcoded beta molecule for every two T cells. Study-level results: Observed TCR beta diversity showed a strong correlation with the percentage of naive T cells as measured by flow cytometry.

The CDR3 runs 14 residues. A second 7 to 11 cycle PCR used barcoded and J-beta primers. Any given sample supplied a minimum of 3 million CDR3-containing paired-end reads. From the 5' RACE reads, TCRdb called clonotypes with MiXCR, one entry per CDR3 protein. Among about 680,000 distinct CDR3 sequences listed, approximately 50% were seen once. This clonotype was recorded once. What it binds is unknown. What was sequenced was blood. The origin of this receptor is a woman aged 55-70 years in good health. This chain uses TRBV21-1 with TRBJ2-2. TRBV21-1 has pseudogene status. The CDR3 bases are TGTGCCAGCAGCAAAGCAGGGAACACTGGGGAGCTGTTTTTT. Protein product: CASSKAGNTGELFF.